These 26 T cell receptor beta chains were sequenced from one sample in a study of cytomegalovirus exposure and HLA in healthy donors. Amplification used 60 Vbeta primers and 13 Jbeta primers. TCRdb keeps only in-frame clones here, not all; method: immunoSEQ multiplex PCR. The sample carries 130,000 or so clones, around 65% recorded once. Sequencing was carried out using PBMCs. The receptor source for this set is a man aged 18 to 30 in good health and CMV-seronegative.

This sequence joins TRBV19 and TRBJ1-1; 11 nucleotides match TRBD1. Germline CDR1 LNHDA, CDR2 SQIVND (reference sequence). J gave up 5 bases and V 5 bases, and 10 bases lay outside the gene matches. The CDR3 is 16 amino acids. For the CDR3, the DNA is TGTGCCAGTAGTCGTGGGACAGGGGGAATAGGGACTGAAGCTTTCTTT. Translating gives CASSRGTGGIGTEAFF.

The chain is built from TRBV11-2 and TRBJ2-3; 10 positions match TRBD2. With 8 bases clipped from V and 6 bases from J, the junction kept 5 bases outside the gene matches. Germline V gene lookup returns CDR1 SGHAT and CDR2 FQNNGV. This CDR3 contains 13 residues. The CDR3 sequence is CASRSSGSDTQYF. The CDR3 DNA is TGTGCCAGCCGATCTAGCGGGAGTGATACGCAGTATTTT.

Only a few counts were recorded for this clone. The same CDR3 arises from other DNA sequences in this sample as well. J is TRBJ1-1 and V is TRBV5-1; 7 nucleotides agree with TRBD1. The germline CDR1 and CDR2 sequences are SGHRS and YFSETQ. This CDR3 contains 13 residues. V was pared by 3 bases and J by 5 bases, with 4 bases of the junction left unmatched. The CDR3 DNA is TGCGCCAGCAGCTCACAGGGGAGAACTGAAGCTTTCTTT. This encodes CASSSQGRTEAFF. Drawing the rest from reference TRBV5-1 and TRBJ1-1, the complete variable domain is KAGVTQTPRYLIKTRGQQVTLSCSPISGHRSVSWYQQTPGQGLQFLFEYFSETQRNKGNFPGRFSGRQFSNSRSEMNVSTLELGDSALYLCASSSQGRTEAFFGQGTRLTVV.

This chain links TRBV29-1 with TRBJ2-6; D call uncertain. CDR1 and CDR2 from the germline V gene are SQVTM and ANQGSEA. The CDR3 totals 13 residues. Here the CDR3 DNA reads TGCAGTTCTCAGTTCTCTGGGGCCAACGTCCTGACTTTC. It codes for CSSQFSGANVLTF.

This clone was recorded only once. This chain connects TRBV2 to TRBJ2-7; 7 positions agree with TRBD2. CDR3 length: 11 residues. Germline loops: CDR1 SNHLY, CDR2 FYNNEI. The junction had 5 bases not matched to a gene; V was cut back by 9 bases and J by 6 bases. CDR3 bases: TGTGCCAGTGGGACTACCTCCGAGCAGTACTTC. Its protein product is CASGTTSEQYF.

The genes are TRBV7-7 and TRBJ2-4; D possibly corresponds to TRBD1 (8 bases). The ends were cut back, 5 bases at V and 0 bases at J, with 20 bases in the middle. The CDR3 length is 18 residues. Germline CDR1 SSHAT, CDR2 FNYEAQ (reference sequence). In nucleotides, the CDR3 is TGTGCCAGCAGCCAAAACAGGGGGGGGTACATAGCCAAAAACATTCAGTACTTC. Encoded protein: CASSQNRGGYIAKNIQYF.

V is TRBV6-5 and J is TRBJ2-7; D gene uncertain. The CDR3 has 14 amino acids. V lost 2 bases and J lost 2, with 10 bases in between. Germline CDR1 reads MNHEY; CDR2 reads SVGAGI. The CDR3 nucleotides are TGTGCCAGCAGTTACACCGGCGGTCCCTACGAGCAGTACTTC. Translating it yields CASSYTGGPYEQYF.

This chain links TRBV27 with TRBJ1-1; D is perhaps TRBD1 (6 bases). Trimming cost V 4 bases and J 5 bases, with 14 bases left between them. Germline assignment: CDR1 MNHEY and CDR2 SMNVEV (reference sequence). The length of the CDR3 is 14 residues. Here the CDR3 reads CASSYQQGVTEAFF. CDR3 DNA sequence: TGTGCCAGCAGTTACCAACAGGGTGTAACTGAAGCTTTCTTT.

This clone was seen only a few times. The chain joins TRBV11-2 to TRBJ1-6, with unresolved D. This CDR3 spans 14 amino acids. V dropped 1 base and J dropped 4 bases, with 5 bases sitting between them. Germline CDR1 SGHAT, CDR2 FQNNGV. Here the CDR3 reads CASSLGQYNSPLHF. The DNA for the CDR3 is TGTGCCAGCAGCTTAGGTCAATATAATTCACCCCTCCACTTT.

This chain joins TRBV6-6 and TRBJ1-2, with D uncertain. The CDR3 length is 15 residues. Trimming stripped 0 bases from V and 4 bases from J, with 12 bases between. The V gene's germline CDR1 is MNHNY and CDR2 SVGAGI (reference sequence). DNA for the CDR3: TGTGCCAGCAGTTACTCGATGTTGGAGGGCTATGGCTACACCTTC. Translation: CASSYSMLEGYGYTF.

V gene TRBV27 combines with J gene TRBJ1-5; a weak D match, TRBD1 (6 bases). CDR3 length: 15 residues. Germline V gives CDR1 MNHEY, CDR2 SMNVEV (reference sequence). Trimming removed 5 bases from V and 3 bases from J, with 14 bases in between. As DNA, the CDR3 is TGTGCCAGCAGTACCTACAGGGTCCCCAATCAGCCCCAGCATTTT. This translates into CASSTYRVPNQPQHF.

The chain employs TRBV5-8 and TRBJ1-1; 10 bases map to TRBD1. Germline loops: CDR1 SGHTS, CDR2 YDEGEE. J gave up 4 bases and V 4 bases, and 10 bases lay outside the gene matches. This CDR3 has 16 amino acids. The CDR3 reads CASSPPRTGGSTEAFF. The CDR3, as DNA: TGTGCCAGCAGCCCCCCTAGGACAGGGGGTAGCACTGAAGCTTTCTTT.

This clone was recorded only once. Within the sample, other DNA sequences also encode this same CDR3. This chain joins TRBV5-1 and TRBJ2-5; no reliable D call. The germline V gene encodes CDR1 SGHRS and CDR2 YFSETQ. The CDR3 contains 12 residues. With 4 bases removed from V and 5 bases from J, the gap between germline ends came to 9 bases. The CDR3 nucleotides are TGCGCCAGCAGCACCCGGGTGGAGACCCAGTACTTC. This encodes CASSTRVETQYF.

This chain uses TRBV27 with TRBJ1-2; 9 bases are a match to TRBD1. The CDR3 extends over 13 amino acids. Germline values: CDR1 MNHEY, CDR2 SMNVEV (reference sequence). J gave up 8 bases and V 6 bases, and 7 bases lay outside the gene matches. The CDR3 DNA sequence: TGTGCCAGCAGGAGCCGGACAGGGGTCGGCTACACCTTC. It encodes CASRSRTGVGYTF.

The chain employs TRBV6-5 and TRBJ2-7; 11 nucleotides line up with TRBD2. Germline V CDR1 and CDR2: MNHEY, SVGAGI. With 4 bases clipped from V and 4 bases from J, the junction kept 6 bases outside the gene matches. CDR3 length: 15 residues. DNA of the CDR3: TGTGCCAGCAGTTTGGGGACTAGCGGAAATTACGAGCAGTACTTC. This codes for CASSLGTSGNYEQYF.

The genes are TRBV28 and TRBJ1-3, with D unclear. This CDR3 has 14 residues. Trimming took 1 base from V and 5 from J, leaving 9 bases between them. From germline, CDR1 is MDHEN and CDR2 SYDVKM. As DNA, the CDR3 is TGTGCCAGCAGTTTATCCGGGGATAGAAACACCATATATTTT. This sequence encodes CASSLSGDRNTIYF.

This chain links TRBV4-3 with TRBJ1-1; TRBD1 might be the D (5 bases). Germline values: CDR1 LGHNA, CDR2 YSLEER. The CDR3 is 16 amino acids. Trimming removed 0 bases at V and 2 bases at J, with 13 bases between. In DNA form, the CDR3 reads TGCGCCAGCAGCCAAGATCTATCGGGGGTAAACACTGAAGCTTTCTTT. It codes for CASSQDLSGVNTEAFF.

There are a few counts of this clone. V and J are TRBV6-6 and TRBJ2-4; unclear D gene. This CDR3 has 16 amino acids. With 5 bases removed from V and 2 bases from J, the gap between germline ends came to 16 bases. CDR1 MNHNY and CDR2 SVGAGI come from the germline V gene (reference sequence). CDR3 nucleotides: TGTGCCAGCAGTCTCCCCGAGGCTATGACCAAAAACATTCAGTACTTC. It yields the protein CASSLPEAMTKNIQYF.

The chain uses TRBV6-1 and TRBJ2-7; 9 bases line up with TRBD1. Looked up from germline, CDR1 is MNHNS and CDR2 is SASEGT. V shed 4 bases, J shed 3 bases, and the junction held 4 bases outside the gene matches. CDR3 length: 14 amino acids. This chain's CDR3 is CASSVWGQGYEQYF. CDR3 sequence (DNA): TGTGCCAGCAGTGTTTGGGGACAGGGCTACGAGCAGTACTTC.

V is TRBV30 and J is TRBJ1-2; D is unclear. Germline loops: CDR1 GTSNPN, CDR2 SVGIG (reference sequence). The CDR3 has 12 amino acids. V was cut by 0 bases and J by 7 bases, with 9 bases left in between. The CDR3 sequence: CAWSVTTIGYTF. CDR3 sequence (DNA): TGTGCCTGGAGTGTTACTACGATTGGCTACACCTTC.

The V gene is TRBV28, the J gene TRBJ2-7, with 16 bases matching TRBD2. This CDR3 contains 21 residues. Germline V lookup: CDR1 MDHEN, CDR2 SYDVKM. J gave up 3 bases and V 5 bases, and 19 bases lay outside the gene matches. CDR3 region: CASSTYLTGTSGRAFLYEQYF. The CDR3 nucleotides read TGTGCCAGCAGTACCTACCTGACCGGGACTAGCGGGAGGGCCTTTCTCTACGAGCAGTACTTC.

CDR3 loop: CASSTGSGTGYPPQHF. The CDR3, as DNA: TGTGCCAGTAGTACGGGCTCCGGGACAGGGTATCCGCCCCAGCATTTT. The chain links TRBV19 to TRBJ1-5; 9 nucleotides align to TRBD1. Trimming took 4 bases from V and 9 from J; bases not matched to a gene: 13. This CDR3 has 16 residues. Germline V CDR1 and CDR2: LNHDA, SQIVND (reference sequence).

The rearrangement joins TRBV7-8 to TRBJ1-1; D not resolved. Trimming took off 2 bases at V and 4 bases at J, with 5 bases between the two ends. This CDR3 region has 12 residues. Germline lookup yields CDR1 SGHVS and CDR2 FQNEAQ. The CDR3 coding sequence is TGTGCCAGCAGCTTACTGTCCACTGAAGCTTTCTTT. This gives the protein CASSLLSTEAFF.

The rearrangement links TRBV19 to TRBJ2-7, with a possible D match to TRBD2 (7 bases). The germline V and J ends were trimmed by 2 bases and 2 bases, with 13 bases remaining between them. The CDR3 runs 15 residues. CDR1 LNHDA and CDR2 SQIVND come from the germline V gene (reference sequence). The CDR3 bases are TGTGCCAGTAGTATAAGCGGGACAATTACCTACGAGCAGTACTTC. Protein: CASSISGTITYEQYF.

This clone occurred once. V and J are TRBV10-3 and TRBJ2-7, with no clear D. The germline V gene encodes CDR1 ENHRY and CDR2 SYGVKD. This CDR3 is 12 amino acids long. The V end was cut by 3 bases, the J end by 9 bases, with 12 bases between. CDR3 sequence (DNA): TGTGCCATCAGTGATCGTTACGGCGGGCAGTACTTC. Its translation: CAISDRYGGQYF.

This chain connects TRBV11-3 to TRBJ2-3; 8 bases are a match to TRBD2. This CDR3 contains 15 residues. Looked up from germline, CDR1 is SGHNT and CDR2 is YENEEA. J gave up 3 bases and V 5 bases, and 7 bases lay outside the gene matches. Written as DNA, the CDR3 is TGTGCCAGCAGCCTATCGGGACTAGTTACAGATACGCAGTATTTT. It yields the protein CASSLSGLVTDTQYF.